Presented here are 28 T cell receptor beta chains from one specimen sequenced in a study of blood T cell repertoires in COVID-19. TCRdb keeps only in-frame clones here, not all; method: immunoSEQ multiplex PCR. Among roughly 170,000 clones listed, roughly nine tenths were seen once. The sequencing input was peripheral blood. The receptors shown here come from a man between 65 and 85 years old with active or convalescent COVID-19.

V is TRBV16 and J is TRBJ1-5; D unresolved. V was clipped by 0 bases and J by 0 bases, with 6 bases between them. The CDR3 length is 15 residues. Per the germline V gene, CDR1 is KGHSY and CDR2 is FQNENV. The CDR3 loop is CASSQSPVSNQPQHF. The CDR3 region has the DNA TGTGCCAGCAGCCAATCTCCGGTTAGCAATCAGCCCCAGCATTTT.

Concerning this clone itself: A read error may account for a junction end that differs from germline. The chain combines TRBV5-5 with TRBJ2-7; D might be TRBD2 (6 bases). This CDR3 is built from 13 residues. Germline V gives CDR1 SGHKS, CDR2 YYEKEE (reference sequence). The CDR3 nucleotides are TGTGCCAGCACCCTCGGGTGGCGGGGCGGCTTTTTCTTC. Protein: CASTLGWRGGFFF.

The gene calls are TRBV5-4 and TRBJ2-1; 13 bases line up with TRBD2. The junction had 4 bases not matched to a gene; V was cut back by 2 bases and J by 5 bases. Germline values: CDR1 SGHNT, CDR2 YYREEE (reference sequence). The CDR3 totals 16 residues. As DNA, the CDR3 is TGTGCCAGCAGCTTTGGACTAGCGGGGGAAGACAATGAGCAGTTCTTC. Encoded protein: CASSFGLAGEDNEQFF.

This clone turned up a few times. This sequence joins TRBV4-3 and TRBJ2-1; D might be TRBD2 (5 bases). V was trimmed by 3 bases and J by 4 bases, leaving 10 bases between them. This CDR3 is 14 amino acids long. The germline CDR1 and CDR2 sequences are LGHNA and YSLEER. The CDR3 DNA follows: TGCGCCAGCAGCCAGAGTGGACTGTACAATGAGCAGTTCTTC. Translating it yields CASSQSGLYNEQFF.

V is TRBV5-8 and J is TRBJ1-2; TRBD1 matches 7 bases. Unmatched junction bases numbered 7, after V lost 4 bases and J lost 1 base. CDR1 and CDR2 (germline): SGHTS, YDEGEE. This CDR3 contains 15 residues. The CDR3 DNA reads as TGTGCCAGCAGCGCCGGGACAGCTCTTAACTATGGCTACACCTTC. Amino acid sequence: CASSAGTALNYGYTF.

The rearrangement uses TRBV15 and TRBJ1-6; TRBD1 aligns across 9 bases. The CDR3 has 15 amino acids. V was pared by 5 bases and J by 8 bases, with 7 bases of the junction left unmatched. Germline values: CDR1 LNHNV, CDR2 YYDKDF (reference sequence). The CDR3 protein is CATSGRRTGDSPLHF. For the CDR3, the DNA is TGTGCCACCAGCGGGAGACGGACAGGGGATTCACCCCTCCACTTT.

V and J are TRBV12-5 and TRBJ1-1; TRBD1 agrees at 9 bases. Germline V gene sequence: CDR1 LGHNT, CDR2 FRNRAP. The CDR3 loop spans 13 amino acids. Germline trimming cut 6 bases from V and 7 bases from J; bases unmatched to any gene: 6. The CDR3 DNA reads as TGTGCTAGTGGATCTACAGGGGGCAGTGAAGCTTTCTTT. Translation gives CASGSTGGSEAFF. The complete variable domain, with remaining parts taken from reference TRBV12-5 and TRBJ1-1, reads DARVTQTPRHKVTEMGQEVTMRCQPILGHNTVFWYRQTMMQGLELLAYFRNRAPLDDSGMPKDRFSAEMPDATLATLKIQPSEPRDSAVYFCASGSTGGSEAFFGQGTRLTVV.

J is TRBJ1-1 and V is TRBV5-1; 8 bases fit TRBD1. Trimming took 3 bases from V and 4 from J; bases not matched to a gene: 8. Germline V gene lookup returns CDR1 SGHRS and CDR2 YFSETQ. The CDR3 is 15 amino acids. The chain's CDR3 is CASSWGPDRVTEAFF. CDR3 bases: TGCGCCAGCAGCTGGGGGCCGGACAGGGTCACTGAAGCTTTCTTT.

This clone was observed once. This rearrangement joins TRBV6-5 to TRBJ1-5, with 8 bases lining up with TRBD1. The CDR3 contains 15 residues. Germline lookup yields CDR1 MNHEY and CDR2 SVGAGI. Trimming took 5 bases from V and 4 from J; bases not matched to a gene: 7. The CDR3 loop is CASSRGTGRNQPQHF. The CDR3, as DNA: TGTGCCAGCAGTCGAGGGACAGGAAGGAATCAGCCCCAGCATTTT.

The chain joins TRBV9 to TRBJ2-3; TRBD1 matches 7 bases. This CDR3 has 13 amino acids. Germline trimming cut 3 bases from V and 5 bases from J; bases unmatched to any gene: 3. CDR1 and CDR2 from the germline V gene are SGDLS and YYNGEE. This CDR3 is CASSGQGEDTQYF. The CDR3, as DNA: TGTGCCAGCAGCGGACAGGGTGAAGATACGCAGTATTTT.

This chain joins TRBV30 and TRBJ1-5; D ambiguous. The CDR3 runs to 14 residues. V lost 2 bases and J 9 bases, leaving 17 bases between the germline ends. Germline CDR1 GTSNPN, CDR2 SVGIG (reference sequence). CDR3 DNA sequence: TGTGCCTGGAGTCGTAAGGCGTCGCGGGCGCCCCAGCATTTT. It encodes CAWSRKASRAPQHF.

The chain is built from TRBV29-1 and TRBJ2-7; TRBD1 aligns across 7 bases. The junction had 18 bases not matched to a gene; V was cut back by 6 bases and J by 4 bases. CDR3 length: 16 amino acids. CDR1 and CDR2 from the germline V gene are SQVTM and ANQGSEA. CDR3 coding DNA: TGCAGCGTCGGGACAGACTACACAAGTGGGTCTTACGAGCAGTACTTC. Its translation is CSVGTDYTSGSYEQYF.

This clone occurred a few times. This chain uses TRBV19 with TRBJ2-1, with 7 bases lining up with TRBD1. CDR1 and CDR2 from the germline V gene are LNHDA and SQIVND (reference sequence). Trimming at V came to 3 bases and at J to 0 bases, leaving 5 bases not matched to a gene. This CDR3 is 16 amino acids long. CDR3 DNA sequence: TGTGCCAGTAGTATGACAGGGCCCCGCTCCTACAATGAGCAGTTCTTC. Protein: CASSMTGPRSYNEQFF.

This chain joins TRBV15 and TRBJ2-7; 8 nucleotides line up with TRBD1. Germline V CDR1 and CDR2: LNHNV, YYDKDF (reference sequence). The CDR3 is 14 amino acids. The ends lost 3 bases at V and 2 bases at J; junction bases unmatched: 3. The CDR3, as DNA: TGTGCCACCAGCAGGAAACAGGGGGCCTACGAGCAGTACTTC. Translating it yields CATSRKQGAYEQYF.

The rearrangement uses TRBV6-2 or TRBV6-3 and TRBJ2-7; D remains ambiguous. The CDR3 has 15 amino acids. Trimming removed 5 bases at V and 5 bases at J, with 19 bases between. Looked up from germline, CDR1 is MNHEY and CDR2 is SVGEGT. This CDR3 is CASSPPTPWVDEQYF. Here the CDR3 DNA reads TGTGCCAGCAGTCCCCCGACACCTTGGGTGGACGAGCAGTACTTC.

The chain employs TRBV24-1 and TRBJ2-5, with unresolved D. The CDR3 loop spans 12 amino acids. V was cut by 7 bases and J by 2 bases, with 7 bases left in between. Germline-derived CDR1 and CDR2 are KGHDR and SFDVKD. CDR3 DNA: TGTGCCACCAGCCCCGGGCAAGAGACCCAGTACTTC. It encodes CATSPGQETQYF.

This chain connects TRBV4-1 to TRBJ2-5; 10 nucleotides align to TRBD2. CDR3 length: 18 residues. J was trimmed by 4 bases and V by 1 base; bases with no gene match: 12. Germline lookup yields CDR1 MGHRA and CDR2 YSYEKL. CDR3 in DNA: TGCGCCAGCAGCCAAGTGGAGCGGGGGGGCGCAGTGGGAGAGACCCAGTACTTC. Translation: CASSQVERGGAVGETQYF.

This clone was observed a single time. The V gene is TRBV6-2 or TRBV6-3, the J gene TRBJ1-5, with a tentative D call TRBD1 (5 bases). From germline, CDR1 is MNHEY and CDR2 SVGEGT. This CDR3 contains 14 residues. V was clipped by 2 bases and J by 8 bases, with 13 bases between them. As DNA, the CDR3 is TGTGCCAGCAGTTACCGGGGGGGTGCAGAGCCCCAGCATTTT. Its translation is CASSYRGGAEPQHF.

The J gene is TRBJ1-6, the V gene TRBV7-2; no firm D call. V gave up 2 bases and J gave up 0 bases, with 8 bases separating them. Germline assignment: CDR1 SGHTA and CDR2 FQGNSA. This CDR3 is 16 amino acids long. The CDR3 nucleotides read TGTGCCAGCAGCTTACTGAGGAGCTCCTATAATTCACCCCTCCACTTT. Encoded protein: CASSLLRSSYNSPLHF.

The chain joins TRBV4-3 to TRBJ2-7; the match to TRBD2 covers 9 bases. This CDR3 is 16 amino acids long. The V segment lost 5 bases and the J segment 2 bases; nucleotides outside the gene matches: 10. Germline lookup yields CDR1 LGHNA and CDR2 YSLEER. CDR3 sequence: CASSETSGRAAYEQYF. DNA for the CDR3: TGCGCCAGCAGCGAAACTAGCGGGCGCGCGGCCTACGAGCAGTACTTC.

This clone was found a few times. The V and J genes are TRBV2 and TRBJ1-2; 11 bases align to TRBD1. The length of the CDR3 is 13 residues. V lost 9 bases to trimming and J lost 8 bases; unmatched junction nucleotides: 8. Per the germline V gene, CDR1 is SNHLY and CDR2 is FYNNEI. CDR3 residues: CASGGQGVDGYTF. CDR3 coding DNA: TGTGCCAGTGGGGGACAGGGGGTGGACGGCTACACCTTC.

This chain uses TRBV18 with TRBJ2-3; D is uncertain. CDR1 and CDR2 (germline): KGHSH, LQKENI. This CDR3 has 14 residues. V lost 5 bases to trimming and J lost 0 bases, with 9 bases between them. The chain's CDR3 is CASSDITSTDTQYF. CDR3 bases: TGTGCCAGCTCAGATATTACTAGCACAGATACGCAGTATTTT.

The V gene is TRBV4-1, the J gene TRBJ1-2; 8 nucleotides agree with TRBD1. Germline CDR1 and CDR2: MGHRA and YSYEKL. The length of the CDR3 is 16 residues. V lost 1 base, J lost 4 bases, and 8 bases stayed unmatched. The CDR3 loop is CASSQVAGQGFYGYTF. The CDR3 bases are TGCGCCAGCAGCCAAGTCGCCGGACAGGGTTTCTATGGCTACACCTTC.

A note on this clone: At the DNA level, this CDR3 is encoded by other sequences in the same sample as well. J is TRBJ1-6 and V is TRBV2; tentatively, D is TRBD1 (5 bases). Per germline, CDR1 SNHLY and CDR2 FYNNEI. Trimming pared 4 bases from V and 7 bases from J, leaving 8 bases between. The CDR3 has 13 residues. For the CDR3, the DNA is TGTGCCAGCAGTGGGGGCCCCAATTCACCCCTCCACTTT. Translated: CASSGGPNSPLHF.

The chain couples TRBV18 to TRBJ2-2; tentative D call: TRBD1 (6 bases). V was clipped by 1 base and J by 3 bases, with 12 bases between them. This CDR3 is 16 amino acids long. The V gene's germline CDR1 is KGHSH and CDR2 LQKENI. The CDR3 spells CASSPREDRHTGELFF. CDR3 nucleotide sequence: TGTGCCAGCTCACCACGAGAAGACAGGCACACCGGGGAGCTGTTTTTT.

The chain recombines TRBV12-3 or TRBV12-4 with TRBJ2-7; 7 nucleotides agree with TRBD1. V lost 6 bases, J lost 7 bases, and 6 bases stayed unmatched. This CDR3 has 12 residues. The CDR3 spells CASSRGGGEQYF. CDR3 DNA: TGTGCCAGCAGCCGAGGGGGCGGGGAGCAGTACTTC.

In its sample, this clone was seen once. The chain uses TRBV2 and TRBJ1-5; D uncertain. This CDR3 has 13 amino acids. CDR1 and CDR2 from the germline V gene are SNHLY and FYNNEI. V was clipped by 7 bases and J by 6 bases, with 13 bases between them. The CDR3, as DNA: TGTGCCAGCAACCAGGAAGTAGGTCAGCCCCAGCATTTT. Its protein product is CASNQEVGQPQHF.

The chain has TRBV7-9 and TRBJ2-3; D is unresolved. Trimming removed 5 bases at V and 6 bases at J, with 9 bases between. CDR1 and CDR2 from the germline V gene are SEHNR and FQNEAQ (reference sequence). The length of the CDR3 is 12 residues. The DNA for the CDR3 is TGTGCCAGCAGCCCCGGGTATGATACGCAGTATTTT. Encoded protein: CASSPGYDTQYF.